The rows below give T cell receptor beta chains drawn from one sample of a study of human T cells and chemical hapten exposure. TCRdb reprocessed the RACE reads via MiXCR and lists one record per CDR3 protein. Of fewer than 100,000 distinct CDR3 sequences detected, about a tenth appear once; the ten largest clones hold 1% to 1.2%. Source: whole blood, taken in connection with sensitization to the hapten diphenylcyclopropenone (DPC). The receptors were sampled from a woman aged 25 to 39 with alopecia areata. Some clones in this sample may be carry-over from other donors' samples. The CDR3 runs from the conserved cysteine through the conserved F or W. D genes are given only for firm matches. Some rows mark clone size as missing; the rest say once, few, many or name a class of expanded clone.

j_call cdr3_length clone_size v_call d_call cdr3_aa cdr3_nt
TRBJ2-2 15 many TRBV6-6 - CASRPPAGQTGELFF TGTGCCAGCAGGCCGCCGGCAGGGCAGACCGGGGAGCTGTTTTTT
TRBJ2-5 15 - TRBV7-8 - CASSLAQAVQETQYF TGTGCCAGCAGCCTAGCCCAGGCGGTACAAGAGACCCAGTACTTC
TRBJ1-5 15 - TRBV12-3/TRBV12-4 TRBD1 CASSLGDSKNQPQHF TGTGCCAGCAGTTTAGGGGACAGCAAGAATCAGCCCCAGCATTTT
TRBJ1-1 14 many TRBV18 - CASSQADRQTEAFF TGTGCCAGCTCCCAAGCAGACAGACAAACTGAAGCTTTCTTT
TRBJ1-5 14 many TRBV20-1 - CSASADTSNQPQHF TGCAGTGCTAGTGCTGACACGAGCAATCAGCCCCAGCATTTT
TRBJ1-3 15 few TRBV7-2 - CASSLGASSGNTIYF TGTGCCAGCAGCTTAGGGGCTAGCTCTGGAAACACCATATATTTT
TRBJ2-1 14 few TRBV28 TRBD2 CARPSSGEYDEQFF TGTGCCAGACCATCTAGCGGAGAGTACGATGAGCAGTTCTTC
TRBJ1-4 14 - TRBV9 - CASSRNRNNEKLFF TGTGCCAGCAGCCGTAACAGGAACAATGAAAAACTGTTTTTT
TRBJ2-3 13 many TRBV19 TRBD1 CASSIGQVDTQYF TGTGCCAGTAGTATCGGACAGGTTGATACGCAGTATTTT
TRBJ2-5 16 - TRBV5-5 - CASSFSGESYQETQYF TGTGCCAGCAGCTTTTCAGGGGAATCGTACCAAGAGACCCAGTACTTC
TRBJ2-1 12 many TRBV29-1 - CSVVFGSNEQFF TGCAGCGTTGTTTTCGGGAGCAATGAGCAGTTCTTC
TRBJ2-3 14 many TRBV2 - CASRTGLRTDTQYF TGTGCCAGCCGAACAGGGTTAAGAACAGATACGCAGTATTTT
TRBJ2-1 16 - TRBV7-2 TRBD2 CASSQRRTSAYNEQFF TGTGCCAGCAGCCAAAGGAGGACTAGCGCCTACAATGAGCAGTTCTTC
TRBJ1-1 11 - TRBV6-2/TRBV6-3 - CASSQGAEAFF TGTGCCAGCAGTCAGGGCGCTGAAGCTTTCTTT
TRBJ2-1 14 - TRBV29-1 - CSGLGGGTLPEQFF TGCAGCGGCCTTGGGGGCGGGACCCTCCCTGAGCAGTTCTTC
TRBJ2-3 15 - TRBV9 TRBD2 CASSGLAGGPNTQYF TGTGCCAGCAGCGGACTAGCGGGGGGCCCTAATACGCAGTATTTT
TRBJ1-3 16 many TRBV6-5 TRBD1 CASSYSADRTGNTIYF TGTGCCAGCAGTTACTCCGCGGACAGGACCGGAAACACCATATATTTT
TRBJ2-1 16 many TRBV6-2/TRBV6-3 TRBD2 CASSNTSGGARNEQFF TGTGCCAGCAGTAACACTAGCGGGGGGGCGCGGAATGAGCAGTTCTTC
TRBJ2-3 13 - TRBV7-9 - CASSAVGTDTQYF TGTGCCAGCAGCGCCGTAGGGACAGATACGCAGTATTTT
TRBJ2-2 16 few TRBV19 - CASKFKGGINTGELFF TGTGCCAGTAAGTTCAAGGGCGGAATCAACACCGGGGAGCTGTTTTTT
TRBJ1-1 16 - TRBV4-3 - CASSRTRGSGNTEAFF TGCGCCAGCAGCCGGACGAGAGGTTCGGGGAACACTGAAGCTTTCTTT
TRBJ2-4 17 few TRBV5-5 TRBD1 CASSLGATGEAKNIQYF TGTGCCAGCAGCTTGGGAGCAACAGGGGAAGCCAAAAACATTCAGTACTTC
TRBJ2-5 16 few TRBV20-1 TRBD1 CSARDQGGAYQETQYF TGCAGTGCTAGAGATCAAGGGGGCGCGTACCAAGAGACCCAGTACTTC
TRBJ2-2 13 once TRBV3-1 - CASSQTNTGELFF TGTGCCAGCAGCCAAACAAACACCGGGGAGCTGTTTTTT
TRBJ2-5 14 many TRBV6-5 TRBD2 CASRRRGGRETQYF TGTGCCAGCAGGCGTCGGGGGGGCCGGGAGACCCAGTACTTC
TRBJ2-1 14 few TRBV9 TRBD1 CASTRTGALNEQFF TGTGCCAGCACGCGGACAGGGGCACTCAATGAGCAGTTCTTC
TRBJ1-2 15 - TRBV5-1 - CASSSELTANYGYTF TGCGCCAGCAGCTCAGAGCTGACAGCTAACTATGGCTACACCTTC
TRBJ2-7 15 many TRBV6-2/TRBV6-3 - CASSTRTDSSYEQYF TGTGCCAGCAGCACCCGGACAGATTCCAGCTACGAGCAGTACTTC
TRBJ1-1 14 - TRBV2 - CASSVNRVNTEAFF TGTGCCAGCAGTGTTAACAGAGTGAACACTGAAGCTTTCTTT
TRBJ1-5 19 - TRBV5-5 - CASIPGGGDDLIGNQPQHF TGTGCCAGCATCCCCGGTGGGGGCGACGACCTGATTGGCAATCAGCCCCAGCATTTT
TRBJ1-1 13 many TRBV29-1 TRBD1 CSSRTGVNTEAFF TGCAGCTCCAGGACAGGGGTGAACACTGAAGCTTTCTTT
TRBJ1-1 14 many TRBV29-1 - CSVVVRGANTEAFF TGCAGCGTTGTAGTGCGGGGAGCGAACACTGAAGCTTTCTTT
TRBJ1-5 13 - TRBV28 - CATYPHSNQPQHF TGTGCCACCTATCCCCATAGCAATCAGCCCCAGCATTTT
TRBJ2-1 15 many TRBV6-6 - CASSPERASRNEQFF TGTGCCAGCAGCCCCGAACGGGCTAGCCGCAATGAGCAGTTCTTC
TRBJ2-7 14 once TRBV6-5 - CASSYSSFHYEQYF TGTGCCAGCAGTTACTCGAGCTTTCACTACGAGCAGTACTTC
TRBJ2-4 20 many TRBV6-1 TRBD2 CASSDTTGTSGMLAKNIQYF TGTGCCAGCAGTGATACCACTGGGACTAGCGGGATGCTAGCCAAAAACATTCAGTACTTC
TRBJ1-2 14 many TRBV4-2 TRBD1 CASSRDRGQAGYTF TGTGCCAGCAGCCGGGACAGGGGGCAGGCTGGCTACACCTTC
TRBJ2-1 15 many TRBV6-2/TRBV6-3 TRBD1 CASRPGTGLYNEQFF TGTGCCAGCAGACCCGGGACAGGGCTGTACAATGAGCAGTTCTTC
TRBJ1-1 13 many TRBV29-1 - CSVEWQGNTEAFF TGCAGCGTTGAATGGCAGGGGAACACTGAAGCTTTCTTT
TRBJ2-7 15 - TRBV28 TRBD2 CASSASGQRKDEQYF TGTGCCAGCAGTGCTAGCGGCCAGCGTAAGGACGAGCAGTACTTC
TRBJ1-3 16 many TRBV3-1 - CASSRRGVGVGNTIYF TGTGCCAGCAGCCGCCGAGGCGTTGGGGTTGGAAACACCATATATTTT
TRBJ2-2 11 - TRBV28 - CASRRTGELFF TGTGCCAGCCGCCGTACCGGGGAGCTGTTTTTT